This T cell receptor (beta chain) was recorded in a study of sequential checkpoint blockade in melanoma. Assay: immunoSEQ multiplex PCR; the TCRdb copy retains only in-frame clones and omits some. The sample holds 7,500 to 10,000 clones, about three quarters seen once. As to treatment: randomized to nivolumab then ipilimumab (arm A) or the reverse (arm B). The V and J ends lost 4 bases and 6 bases, in that order; junction bases with no gene match: 11. Germline V CDR1 and CDR2: MGHRA, YSYEKL. CDR3 size: 15 residues. The sequencing here drew on CD8+ T cells sorted from blood (inferred from file names), taken from a patient given nivolumab and ipilimumab in sequence. V and J are TRBV4-1 and TRBJ2-7, with TRBD2 matching over 8 bases. This sequence originates from a human donor with melanoma. CDR3 region: CASSPVASGSAEQYF. In DNA, the CDR3 is TGCGCCAGCAGCCCCGTTGCGAGCGGGAGTGCCGAGCAGTACTTC.